The rows below give T cell receptor beta chains drawn from one sample of a study of vaccination effects on CD4 cells after COVID-19. The antigens for these receptors are not known. Sequencing was performed with immunoSEQ multiplex PCR; in TCRdb, only in-frame clones are kept and a portion is missing. The data show 20,000 to 25,000 clones, over 60% seen once. Sample: CD4+ T cells from PBMCs cultured with HCoV-NL63 spike peptides, taken before COVID-19 vaccination. These receptors were taken from a human donor who received a COVID-19 vaccine. CDR3s leave out the opening cysteine and the closing phenylalanine or tryptophan. Each record gives: clone size, J gene, V gene, CDR3 protein. The size field is filled for only some rows; it gives once, few, many or a size class.

few | TRBJ2-3 | TRBV7-6 | ASSSRDFVSTDTQY
NA | TRBJ1-2 | TRBV9 | ASSVENGYT
NA | TRBJ1-5 | TRBV5-6 | ASSLAGGQGQPQH
NA | TRBJ2-7 | TRBV28 | ASSLGLGRWYEQY
NA | TRBJ1-2 | TRBV28 | ASSLGDREAGYT
NA | TRBJ1-3 | TRBV30 | AWRGRLYSGNTIY
NA | TRBJ1-5 | TRBV5-1 | ASSLAAGGNQPQH
NA | TRBJ1-1 | TRBV19 | ASKGQGQNTEAF
few | TRBJ2-7 | TRBV13 | ASSFGRGAYEQY
NA | TRBJ1-1 | TRBV7-2 | ASSSSPISEAF
NA | TRBJ2-7 | TRBV5-4 | ASSKSGSGGYEQY
NA | TRBJ2-3 | TRBV4-3 | ASSQDLGSTQY
NA | TRBJ2-7 | TRBV18 | ASSPLGAGGDYEQY
NA | TRBJ2-7 | TRBV19 | ASSINTAPIYEQY
few | TRBJ1-3 | TRBV5-1 | ASSTGGSGNTIY
few | TRBJ1-1 | TRBV23-1 | ASSQFGKVGEAF
NA | TRBJ1-1 | TRBV24-1 | ATSDGTGPNTEAF
few | TRBJ2-7 | TRBV5-4 | ASSPGQGDYEQY
NA | TRBJ1-2 | TRBV7-2 | ASSFGGTGEGGGYT
NA | TRBJ2-7 | TRBV5-1 | ASSNIGPYEQY
few | TRBJ2-7 | TRBV6-5 | ASSYRAESSYEQY